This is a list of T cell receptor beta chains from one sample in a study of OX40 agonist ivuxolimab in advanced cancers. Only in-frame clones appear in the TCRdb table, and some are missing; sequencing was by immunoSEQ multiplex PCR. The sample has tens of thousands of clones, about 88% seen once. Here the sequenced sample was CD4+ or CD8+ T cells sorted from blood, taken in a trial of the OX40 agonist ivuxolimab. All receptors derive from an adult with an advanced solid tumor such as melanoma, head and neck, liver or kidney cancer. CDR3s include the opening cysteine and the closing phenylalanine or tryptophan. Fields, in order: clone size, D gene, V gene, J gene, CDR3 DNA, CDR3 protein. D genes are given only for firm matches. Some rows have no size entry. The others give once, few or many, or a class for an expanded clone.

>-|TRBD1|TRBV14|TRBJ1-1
TGTGCCAGCAGCCTCCCCGGGACAGGGTTCACTGAAGCTTTCTTT
CASSLPGTGFTEAFF
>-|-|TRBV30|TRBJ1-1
TGTGCCTGGAGTGTATTGGTGGGCAGGGTGGCAACTGAAGCTTTCTTT
CAWSVLVGRVATEAFF
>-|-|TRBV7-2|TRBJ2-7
TGTGCCAGCAGCTTAATACTAGCCAGGGAGCAGTACTTC
CASSLILAREQYF
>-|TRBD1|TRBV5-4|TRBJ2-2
TGTGCCAGCTCCCAGGGGGCTTCGAACACCGGGGAGCTGTTTTTT
CASSQGASNTGELFF
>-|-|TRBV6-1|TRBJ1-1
TGTGCCAGCAGTGAGCTTTGGGTGAACACTGAAGCTTTCTTT
CASSELWVNTEAFF
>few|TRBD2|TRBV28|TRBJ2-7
TGTGCCAGCAGTCCCCTAGCGGGACAACGATCGCAGTACTTC
CASSPLAGQRSQYF
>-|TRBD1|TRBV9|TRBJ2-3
TGTGCCAGCAGCGGACCACAGGGGAGAGATACGCAGTATTTT
CASSGPQGRDTQYF
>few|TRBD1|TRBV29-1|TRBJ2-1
TGCAGCGGATGGAGAAACAGGGGTGAGCAGTTCTTC
CSGWRNRGEQFF
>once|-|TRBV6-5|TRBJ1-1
TGTGCCAGCAGGGTTGGGGGGGTGAGAACTGAAGCTTTCTTT
CASRVGGVRTEAFF
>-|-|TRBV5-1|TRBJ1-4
TGCGCCAGCAGACCTGAATCCTTAGGAGAAAAACTGTTTTTT
CASRPESLGEKLFF
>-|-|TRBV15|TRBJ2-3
TGTGCCACCAGTACAAGGGCAGCCGCCACAGATACGCAGTATTTT
CATSTRAAATDTQYF
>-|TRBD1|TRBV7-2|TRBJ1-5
TGTGCCAGCAGCTTAGCCCCGGACAGGGGGCCGCCCCAGCATTTT
CASSLAPDRGPPQHF
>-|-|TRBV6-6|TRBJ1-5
TGTGCCAGCAGTCCAGGGTTAGGTGGCAATCAGCCCCAGCATTTT
CASSPGLGGNQPQHF
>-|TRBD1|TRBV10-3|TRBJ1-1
TGTGCCATCAGTGAGACCCCCGAGAGACAGGGAAACACTGAAGCTTTCTTT
CAISETPERQGNTEAFF
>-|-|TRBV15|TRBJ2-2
TGTGCCACCACCCGAGGGGCAGCGAACACCGGGGAGCTGTTTTTT
CATTRGAANTGELFF
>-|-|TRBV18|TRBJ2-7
TGTGCCATCCTGCTCTTGGACAAGGCTTTTCCCTACGAGCAGTACTTC
CAILLLDKAFPYEQYF
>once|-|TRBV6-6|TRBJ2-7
TGTGCCAGCAGCACCCGGAACGGCGAGCAGTACTTC
CASSTRNGEQYF
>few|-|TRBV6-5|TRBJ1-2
TGTGCCAGCAGCCTCAGGGGAAGAGAGGGCTACACCTTC
CASSLRGREGYTF
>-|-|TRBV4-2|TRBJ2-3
TGTGCCAGCAGCCAAGATAAGGGGGTCACAGATACGCAGTATTTT
CASSQDKGVTDTQYF
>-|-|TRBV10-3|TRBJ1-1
TGTGCCACCGGTGACAGGAACACTGAAGCTTTCTTT
CATGDRNTEAFF
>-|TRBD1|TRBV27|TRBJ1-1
TGTGCCAGCAGTCCCTATAGGGGGCTGAGGTACACTGAAGCTTTCTTT
CASSPYRGLRYTEAFF
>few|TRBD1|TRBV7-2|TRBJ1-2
TGTGCCAGCAGCTTAAACGGACAGGGCCACTATGGCTACACCTTC
CASSLNGQGHYGYTF
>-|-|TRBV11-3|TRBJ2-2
TGTGCCAGCAGCTCAGGAGGGGGCCCCAACACCGGGGAGCTGTTTTTT
CASSSGGGPNTGELFF
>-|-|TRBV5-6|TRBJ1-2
TGTGCCAGCAGCTACAGGGCAGGGAGCCTTTATGGCTACACCTTC
CASSYRAGSLYGYTF
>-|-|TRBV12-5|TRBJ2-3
TGTGCTAGTCAGCTCTCCGGGGGGCCCACAGATACGCAGTATTTT
CASQLSGGPTDTQYF
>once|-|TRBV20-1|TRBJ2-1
TGCAGTGCTATACACTACAATGAGCAGTTCTTC
CSAIHYNEQFF
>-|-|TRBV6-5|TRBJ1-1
TGTGCCAGCAGTTACGGAACTGAAGCTTTCTTT
CASSYGTEAFF
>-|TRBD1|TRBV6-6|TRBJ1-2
TGTGCCAGCAGTTACTCTCCGACAGGGGGCGGCTACACCTTC
CASSYSPTGGGYTF
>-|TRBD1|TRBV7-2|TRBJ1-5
TGTGCCAGCAGTTTGGCGACAGGGGGCAATCGCAATCAGCCCCAGCATTTT
CASSLATGGNRNQPQHF
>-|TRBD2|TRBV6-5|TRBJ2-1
TGTGCCAGCAGTTACGGTGGGACTAGCGGGGGCGGTGAGCAGTTCTTC
CASSYGGTSGGGEQFF
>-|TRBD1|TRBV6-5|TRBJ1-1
TGTGCCAGCAGTTCCCCGACAGGGTACACTGAAGCTTTCTTT
CASSSPTGYTEAFF
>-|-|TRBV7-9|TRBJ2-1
TGTGCCAGCAGCTTAAAAAGGGACGACTCCTACAATGAGCAGTTCTTC
CASSLKRDDSYNEQFF
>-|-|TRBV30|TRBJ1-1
TGTGCCTGGAGGAGGGTGAACACTGAAGCTTTCTTT
CAWRRVNTEAFF
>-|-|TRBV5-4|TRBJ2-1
TGTGCCAGCAGCGACATTAGCTCCTACAATGAGCAGTTCTTC
CASSDISSYNEQFF
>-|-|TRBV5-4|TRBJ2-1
TGTGCCAGCAGCTTGGCCGGACAGTCCTACAATGAGCAGTTCTTC
CASSLAGQSYNEQFF
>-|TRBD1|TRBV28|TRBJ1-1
TGTGCCAGCAGTCACCGACAGGGGAACACTGAAGCTTTCTTT
CASSHRQGNTEAFF
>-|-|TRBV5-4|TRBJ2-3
TGTGCCAGCAGCTCGCCAGAGGCCGATACGCAGTATTTT
CASSSPEADTQYF
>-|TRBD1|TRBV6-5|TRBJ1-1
TGTGCCAGCAGTTACCCGACAGGGTTGGCTGAAGCTTTCTTT
CASSYPTGLAEAFF
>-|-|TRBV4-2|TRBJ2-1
TGTGCCAGCAGCCAGGGAGGGGGGGCCCCGTCGAGGTACAATGAGCAGTTCTTC
CASSQGGGAPSRYNEQFF
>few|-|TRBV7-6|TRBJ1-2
TGTGCCAGCAGCGGAGAAGGTGTTCAGGAAAAATACTATGGCTACACCTTC
CASSGEGVQEKYYGYTF
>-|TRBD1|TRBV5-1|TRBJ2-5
TGCGCCAGCAGCTTATACAGGGGGCTCGAGACCCAGTACTTC
CASSLYRGLETQYF
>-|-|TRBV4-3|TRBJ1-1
TGCGCCAGCAGCCAAGATCTCATAGGCGGGAACACTGAAGCTTTCTTT
CASSQDLIGGNTEAFF
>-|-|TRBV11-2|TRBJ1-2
TGTGCCAGCAGCTTAGAAAATCGACAGCTCTATGGCTACACCTTC
CASSLENRQLYGYTF
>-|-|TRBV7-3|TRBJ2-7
TGTGCCAGCAGCTTAAAAGGCTCACTACAGCACGGTACCTACGAGCAGTACTTC
CASSLKGSLQHGTYEQYF
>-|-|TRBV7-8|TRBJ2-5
TGTGCCAGCAGCTTAGGGCTCCGTAAGAAGGCCCAGTACTTC
CASSLGLRKKAQYF
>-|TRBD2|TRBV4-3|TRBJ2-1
TGCGCCAGCAGCCACTCTAGCGGGAGGGCCTACAATGAGCAGTTCTTC
CASSHSSGRAYNEQFF
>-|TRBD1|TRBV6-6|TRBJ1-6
TGTGCCTCCTCCCCGGGACAGGGACACTCACCCCTCCACTTT
CASSPGQGHSPLHF
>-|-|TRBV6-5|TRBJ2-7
TGTGCCAGCAGCGACCCCGGGACAAGTAACGAGCAGTACTTC
CASSDPGTSNEQYF
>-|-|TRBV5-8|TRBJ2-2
TGTGCCAGCAGCTTTGAGCGACCGGGGACCGGGGAGCTGTTTTTT
CASSFERPGTGELFF
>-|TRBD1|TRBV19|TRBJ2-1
TGTGCCAGTAGTCCCCCCGGGACAGGGAGCTCCTACAATGAGCAGTTCTTC
CASSPPGTGSSYNEQFF
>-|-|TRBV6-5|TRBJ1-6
TGTGCCAGCAGTTTAGGACGTGAACTGGTTTCACCCCTCCACTTT
CASSLGRELVSPLHF
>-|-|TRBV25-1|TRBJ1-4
TGTGCCAGCAGTGAATGGGGAGATTTTTTCGGAACTAATGAAAAACTGTTTTTT
CASSEWGDFFGTNEKLFF
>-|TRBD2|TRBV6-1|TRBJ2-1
TGTGCCAGCAAAGACGGCGGGGGGGCTCGTGAGCAGTTCTTC
CASKDGGGAREQFF